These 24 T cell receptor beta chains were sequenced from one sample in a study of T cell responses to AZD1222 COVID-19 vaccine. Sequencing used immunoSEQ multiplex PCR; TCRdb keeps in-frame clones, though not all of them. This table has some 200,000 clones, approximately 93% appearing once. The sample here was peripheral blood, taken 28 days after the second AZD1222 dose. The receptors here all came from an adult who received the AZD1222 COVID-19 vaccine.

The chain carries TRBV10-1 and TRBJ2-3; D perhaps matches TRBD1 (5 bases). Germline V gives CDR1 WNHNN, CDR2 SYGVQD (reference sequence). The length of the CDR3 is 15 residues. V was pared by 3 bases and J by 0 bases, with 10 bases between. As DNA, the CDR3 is TGCGCCAGCAGTGATGCAGGGTCTAGCACAGATACGCAGTATTTT. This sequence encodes CASSDAGSSTDTQYF.

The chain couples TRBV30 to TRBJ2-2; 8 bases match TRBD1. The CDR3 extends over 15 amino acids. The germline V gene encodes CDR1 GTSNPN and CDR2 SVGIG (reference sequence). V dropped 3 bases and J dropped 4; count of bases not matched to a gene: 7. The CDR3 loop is CAWSHPGGRTGELFF. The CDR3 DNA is TGTGCCTGGAGCCATCCAGGGGGCCGCACCGGGGAGCTGTTTTTT.

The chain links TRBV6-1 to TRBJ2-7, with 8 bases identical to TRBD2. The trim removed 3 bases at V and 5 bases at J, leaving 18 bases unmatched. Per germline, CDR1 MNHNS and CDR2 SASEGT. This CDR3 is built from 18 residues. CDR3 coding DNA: TGTGCCAGCAGTGATCCCCCTTCCGGGACTAGTGGGTGGGACGAGCAGTACTTC. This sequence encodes CASSDPPSGTSGWDEQYF.

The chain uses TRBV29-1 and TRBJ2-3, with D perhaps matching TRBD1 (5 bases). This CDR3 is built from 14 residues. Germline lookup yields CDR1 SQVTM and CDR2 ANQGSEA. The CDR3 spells CSAKGAPSTDTQYF. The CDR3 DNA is TGCAGTGCTAAAGGGGCCCCTAGCACAGATACGCAGTATTTT.

Here the CDR3 reads CASSPAQTTDTQYF. The CDR3 DNA reads TGCGCCAGCAGCCCGGCGCAGACCACAGATACGCAGTATTTT. This chain connects TRBV5-1 to TRBJ2-3; D uncertain. The CDR3 loop spans 14 amino acids. Trimming cost V 4 bases and J 2 bases, with 11 bases left between them. CDR1 is SGHRS and CDR2 is YFSETQ in the germline V gene. Drawing the rest from reference TRBV5-1 and TRBJ2-3, the complete variable domain is KAGVTQTPRYLIKTRGQQVTLSCSPISGHRSVSWYQQTPGQGLQFLFEYFSETQRNKGNFPGRFSGRQFSNSRSEMNVSTLELGDSALYLCASSPAQTTDTQYFGPGTRLTVL.

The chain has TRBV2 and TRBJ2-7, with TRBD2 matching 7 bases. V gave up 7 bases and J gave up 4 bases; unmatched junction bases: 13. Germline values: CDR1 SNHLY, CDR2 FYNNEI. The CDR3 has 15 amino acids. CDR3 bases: TGTGCCAGCAAGGCCAACCGGGACTATCCATACGAGCAGTACTTC. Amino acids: CASKANRDYPYEQYF.

The CDR3 nucleotides are TGTGCCAGCAGCCACCGACTGGGGGCCTCAGATACGCAGTATTTT. This translates into CASSHRLGASDTQYF. This chain uses TRBV3-1 (or the pseudogene TRBV3-2) with TRBJ2-3, with D perhaps matching TRBD1 (6 bases). Trimming took off 3 bases at V and 4 bases at J, with 14 bases between the two ends. The CDR3 sequence is 15 residues long. From germline, CDR1 is LGHDT and CDR2 YNNKEL (reference sequence).

The chain's CDR3 is CASSQPPGQGGYNEQFF. The CDR3 DNA follows: TGCGCCAGCAGCCAGCCCCCCGGACAGGGGGGCTACAATGAGCAGTTCTTC. The J gene is TRBJ2-1, the V gene TRBV4-1, with 10 bases fitting TRBD1. This CDR3 contains 17 residues. Germline loops: CDR1 MGHRA, CDR2 YSYEKL. V lost 3 bases, J lost 3 bases, and 8 bases stayed unmatched.

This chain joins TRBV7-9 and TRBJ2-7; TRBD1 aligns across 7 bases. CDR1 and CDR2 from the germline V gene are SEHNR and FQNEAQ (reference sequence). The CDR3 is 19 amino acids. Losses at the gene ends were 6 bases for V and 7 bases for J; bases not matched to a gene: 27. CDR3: CASSFRTPGQQLFLREQYF. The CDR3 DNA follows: TGTGCCAGCAGTTTTAGAACCCCGGGACAGCAACTTTTTCTACGAGAGCAGTACTTC.

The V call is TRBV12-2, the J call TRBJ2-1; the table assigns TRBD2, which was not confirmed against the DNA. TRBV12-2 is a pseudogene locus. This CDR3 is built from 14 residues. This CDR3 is CASRQRGIDNEQFF. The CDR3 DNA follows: TGTGCAAGTCGCCAAAGAGGCATTGACAATGAGCAGTTCTTC.

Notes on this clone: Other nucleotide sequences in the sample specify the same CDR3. Here the CDR3 DNA reads TGTGCCAGCAGCTTAGGCACTGAAGCTTTCTTT. It yields the protein CASSLGTEAFF. The V and J genes are TRBV7-8 and TRBJ1-1; the D is unclear. This CDR3 spans 11 amino acids. The ends were cut back, 1 base at V and 4 bases at J, with 1 base in the middle. Germline loops: CDR1 SGHVS, CDR2 FQNEAQ.

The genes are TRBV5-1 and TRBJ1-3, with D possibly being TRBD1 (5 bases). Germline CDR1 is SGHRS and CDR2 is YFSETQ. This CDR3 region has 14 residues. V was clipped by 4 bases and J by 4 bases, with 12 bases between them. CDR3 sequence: CASSPGTLGNTIYF. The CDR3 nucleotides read TGCGCCAGCAGCCCCGGGACCTTAGGAAACACCATATATTTT. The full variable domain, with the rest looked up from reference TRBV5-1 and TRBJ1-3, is KAGVTQTPRYLIKTRGQQVTLSCSPISGHRSVSWYQQTPGQGLQFLFEYFSETQRNKGNFPGRFSGRQFSNSRSEMNVSTLELGDSALYLCASSPGTLGNTIYFGEGSWLTVV.

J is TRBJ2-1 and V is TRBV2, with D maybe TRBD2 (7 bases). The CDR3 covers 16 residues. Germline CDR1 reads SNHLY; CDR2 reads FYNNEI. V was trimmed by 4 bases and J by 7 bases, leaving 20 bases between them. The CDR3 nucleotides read TGTGCCAGCAGTGCCCCCGGCGGGGGCCGGAGTAATGAGCAGTTCTTC. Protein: CASSAPGGGRSNEQFF. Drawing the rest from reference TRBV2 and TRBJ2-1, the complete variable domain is EPEVTQTPSHQVTQMGQEVILRCVPISNHLYFYWYRQILGQKVEFLVSFYNNEISEKSEIFDDQFSVERPDGSNFTLKIRSTKLEDSAMYFCASSAPGGGRSNEQFFGPGTRLTVL.

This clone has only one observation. The CDR3 bases are TGTGCCAGCAGTCCCCCTGGGGACAGGCAATCACCCCTCCACTTT. This gives the protein CASSPPGDRQSPLHF. The gene calls are TRBV6-1 and TRBJ1-6; 8 bases align to TRBD1. V was clipped by 5 bases and J by 10 bases; unmatched bases: 10. The germline gives CDR1 MNHNS, CDR2 SASEGT. The CDR3 has 15 amino acids.

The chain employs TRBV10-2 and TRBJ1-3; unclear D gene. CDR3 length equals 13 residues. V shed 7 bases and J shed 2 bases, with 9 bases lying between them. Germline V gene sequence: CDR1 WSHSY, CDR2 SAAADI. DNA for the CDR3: TGCGCCAGCATAGGAGGCACTGGAAACACCATATATTTT. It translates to CASIGGTGNTIYF.

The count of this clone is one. CDR3 DNA sequence: TGTGCCATCACCGACAGGACCTACGAGCAGTACTTC. Translated: CAITDRTYEQYF. J is TRBJ2-7 and V is TRBV12-3 or TRBV12-4, with D possibly TRBD1 on 6 matching bases. Between the trimmed V and J ends, which lost 10 bases and 2 bases, there was a span of 12 bases. The CDR3 is made up of 12 amino acids.

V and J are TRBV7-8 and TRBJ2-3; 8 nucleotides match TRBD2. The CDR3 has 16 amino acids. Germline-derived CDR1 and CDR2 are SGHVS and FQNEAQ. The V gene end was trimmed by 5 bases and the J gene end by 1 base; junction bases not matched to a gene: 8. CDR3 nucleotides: TGTGCCAGCAGCCGACGGTGGCGGGAGGGCACAGATACGCAGTATTTT. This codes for CASSRRWREGTDTQYF.

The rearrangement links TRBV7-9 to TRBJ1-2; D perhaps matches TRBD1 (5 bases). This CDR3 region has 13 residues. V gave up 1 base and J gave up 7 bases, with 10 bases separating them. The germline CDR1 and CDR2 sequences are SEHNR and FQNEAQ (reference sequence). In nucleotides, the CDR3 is TGTGCCAGCAGCTTAGAGGTCAGGGCTGGCTACACCTTC. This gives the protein CASSLEVRAGYTF.

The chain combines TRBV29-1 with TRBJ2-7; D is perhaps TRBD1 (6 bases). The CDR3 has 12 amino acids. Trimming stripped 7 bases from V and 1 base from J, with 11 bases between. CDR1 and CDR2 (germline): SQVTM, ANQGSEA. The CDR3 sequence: CSARDTSYEQYF. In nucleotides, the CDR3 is TGCAGCGCACGGGACACGTCCTACGAGCAGTACTTC.

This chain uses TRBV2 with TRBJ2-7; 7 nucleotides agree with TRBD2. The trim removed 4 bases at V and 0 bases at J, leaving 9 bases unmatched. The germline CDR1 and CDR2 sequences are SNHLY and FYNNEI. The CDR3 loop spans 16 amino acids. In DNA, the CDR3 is TGTGCCAGCAGTGGGGTTCGGGGGAGGGGCTCCTACGAGCAGTACTTC. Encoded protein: CASSGVRGRGSYEQYF.

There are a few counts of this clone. CDR3 bases: TGTGCCAGCAGCTCCCTCCCTTCGGGGGCGGCCAATGAGCAGTTCTTC. Its protein product is CASSSLPSGAANEQFF. The chain employs TRBV11-2 and TRBJ2-1; D may be TRBD1 or TRBD2 (6 bases each). Trimming left V 4 bases short and J 6 bases short, with 19 bases between. Germline CDR1 is SGHAT and CDR2 is FQNNGV. The CDR3 is made up of 16 amino acids.

In DNA form, the CDR3 reads TGTGCCAGCAGTTTAGCCGGGACACGGAACCCCGGGTGGACCTACGAGCAGTACTTC. Translated, it gives CASSLAGTRNPGWTYEQYF. The rearrangement links TRBV27 to TRBJ2-7; possibly TRBD1 for D (6 bases). In germline, CDR1 is MNHEY, CDR2 SMNVEV (reference sequence). The CDR3 is 19 residues long. Trimming cost V 2 bases and J 2 bases, with 25 bases left between them.

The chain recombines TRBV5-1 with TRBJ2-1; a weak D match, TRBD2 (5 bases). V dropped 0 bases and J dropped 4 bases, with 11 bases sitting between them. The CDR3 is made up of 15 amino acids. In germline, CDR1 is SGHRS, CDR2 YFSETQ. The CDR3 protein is CASSLASQAYNEQFF. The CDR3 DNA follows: TGCGCCAGCAGCTTGGCTAGCCAGGCTTACAATGAGCAGTTCTTC.

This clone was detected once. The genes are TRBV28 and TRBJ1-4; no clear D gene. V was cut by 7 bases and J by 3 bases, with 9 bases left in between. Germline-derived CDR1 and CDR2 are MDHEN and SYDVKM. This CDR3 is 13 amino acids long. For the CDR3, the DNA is TGTGCCAGCACGGCGACGTCTAATGAAAAACTGTTTTTT. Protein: CASTATSNEKLFF.